These 21 T cell receptor beta chains originate from one sample sequenced in a study of shared clonotypes between healthy human individuals. The protocol was immunoSEQ multiplex PCR, while the TCRdb copy is restricted to in-frame clones and leaves out a portion. The sample holds fewer than 2.5 million clones, roughly 93% seen once. The sequenced sample was naive CD4+ T cells from PBMCs. The subset denotes: CD45RA+ positively selected. These receptors originate from a man between 18 and 29 years old in good health. Some clones in this sample may be carry-over from other donors' samples.

Notes on this clone: Other DNA sequences in the sample encode the same CDR3. J is TRBJ2-3 and V is TRBV9; 10 nucleotides align to TRBD2. Germline loops: CDR1 SGDLS, CDR2 YYNGEE. The CDR3 covers 16 residues. Trimming took 4 bases from V and 3 from J; bases not matched to a gene: 8. The CDR3 here is CASSPRTSGATDTQYF. The CDR3 region has the DNA TGTGCCAGCAGCCCCCGGACTAGCGGAGCTACAGATACGCAGTATTTT.

The chain recombines TRBV5-5 with TRBJ2-7, with 7 bases lining up with TRBD2. The trim removed 2 bases at V and 2 bases at J, leaving 4 bases unmatched. Germline loops: CDR1 SGHKS, CDR2 YYEKEE (reference sequence). This CDR3 has 14 residues. The CDR3 coding sequence is TGTGCCAGCAGCTTAACGGGAGGTGCCTACGAGCAGTACTTC. This gives the protein CASSLTGGAYEQYF.

The chain couples TRBV4-2 to TRBJ1-5; maybe TRBD1 (6 bases). Deletions cut 3 bases from V and 4 bases from J, with 16 bases between. The CDR3 spans 16 residues. Per the germline V gene, CDR1 is LGHNA and CDR2 is YNFKEQ. The CDR3 sequence: CASSQEGGAQNQPQHF. CDR3 coding DNA: TGTGCCAGCAGCCAGGAGGGGGGGGCGCAGAATCAGCCCCAGCATTTT.

V usage is TRBV11-2 and J usage is TRBJ1-5, with D maybe TRBD1 (6 bases). This CDR3 contains 16 residues. The germline CDR1 and CDR2 sequences are SGHAT and FQNNGV. V was cut by 5 bases and J by 0 bases, with 14 bases left in between. The CDR3 sequence: CASSPTGTLSNQPQHF. As DNA, the CDR3 is TGTGCCAGCAGCCCCACCGGGACACTTAGCAATCAGCCCCAGCATTTT.

The genes are TRBV10-1 and TRBJ2-7; D ambiguous. This CDR3 contains 12 residues. V lost 2 bases to trimming and J lost 5 bases, with 7 bases between them. Germline CDR1 and CDR2: WNHNN and SYGVQD (reference sequence). CDR3 bases: TGCGCCAGCAGTGAGAGCAGTCACGAGCAGTACTTC. It codes for CASSESSHEQYF.

The chain recombines TRBV6-6 with TRBJ2-3, with a possible D match to TRBD2 (6 bases). From germline, CDR1 is MNHNY and CDR2 SVGAGI (reference sequence). Between the trimmed V and J ends, which lost 10 bases and 5 bases, there was a span of 19 bases. The CDR3 is 14 residues long. In DNA form, the CDR3 reads TGTGCCACTCGGCTCGGGGGAGGTGTAGATACGCAGTATTTT. This gives the protein CATRLGGGVDTQYF.

This chain connects TRBV6-5 to TRBJ2-5; D possibly matches TRBD1 or TRBD2 (5 bases each). The V gene's germline CDR1 is MNHEY and CDR2 SVGAGI. The CDR3 spans 15 residues. V dropped 5 bases and J dropped 5 bases, with 18 bases sitting between them. CDR3 protein: CASSMGWGIMETQYF. The CDR3 DNA is TGTGCCAGCAGTATGGGATGGGGGATAATGGAGACCCAGTACTTC.

The chain is built from TRBV28 and TRBJ2-5, with D unclear. The V gene lost 6 bases and the J gene lost 1 base, with 6 bases spanning the gap. Germline lookup yields CDR1 MDHEN and CDR2 SYDVKM. This CDR3 region has 12 residues. This CDR3 is CASSPFQETQYF. For the CDR3, the DNA is TGTGCCAGCAGCCCCTTCCAAGAGACCCAGTACTTC.

CDR3 protein: CASSPRDRDASYEQYF. The CDR3 DNA follows: TGTGCCAGCAGCCCCCGGGACAGGGATGCATCCTACGAGCAGTACTTC. The chain carries TRBV5-4 and TRBJ2-7; 9 bases agree with TRBD1. The CDR3 sequence is 16 residues long. V dropped 4 bases and J dropped 1; count of bases not matched to a gene: 9. Germline CDR1 SGHNT, CDR2 YYREEE (reference sequence).

The V call is TRBV30, the J call TRBJ1-2; the D is unclear. With 5 bases removed from V and 0 bases from J, the gap between germline ends came to 13 bases. Per the germline V gene, CDR1 is GTSNPN and CDR2 is SVGIG (reference sequence). The CDR3 has 14 amino acids. CDR3 loop: CAWDRTVTNYGYTF. CDR3 bases: TGTGCCTGGGACCGAACCGTTACTAACTATGGCTACACCTTC.

Only one count was recorded for this clone. This sequence joins TRBV6-5 and TRBJ2-5; perhaps TRBD2 as D (5 bases). Germline-derived CDR1 and CDR2 are MNHEY and SVGAGI. The CDR3 loop spans 15 amino acids. V was clipped by 2 bases and J by 4 bases, with 14 bases between them. The CDR3: CASSYGQRVAETQYF. DNA for the CDR3: TGTGCCAGCAGTTACGGCCAGAGGGTCGCAGAGACCCAGTACTTC.

The gene calls are TRBV30 and TRBJ1-1; weak D call: TRBD1 (6 bases). There are 15 residues in the CDR3. Germline CDR1 GTSNPN, CDR2 SVGIG (reference sequence). Trimming stripped 1 base from V and 2 bases from J, with 14 bases between. CDR3 sequence: CAWSAPTGINTEAFF. In DNA form, the CDR3 reads TGTGCCTGGAGTGCCCCGACAGGAATCAACACTGAAGCTTTCTTT.

This sequence joins TRBV23-1 and TRBJ2-7; 10 bases match TRBD1. TRBV23-1 is classed as an ORF, of uncertain function. The trim removed 7 bases at V and 7 bases at J, leaving 10 bases unmatched. The CDR3 consists of 14 residues. CDR3 protein: CASIPGQGLVEQYF. CDR3 bases: TGCGCCAGCATACCGGGACAGGGGCTTGTGGAGCAGTACTTC.

The V and J genes are TRBV11-2 and TRBJ1-1; D might be TRBD1 (6 bases). Germline V gives CDR1 SGHAT, CDR2 FQNNGV. The length of the CDR3 is 16 residues. Trimming cost V 6 bases and J 3 bases, with 20 bases left between them. The CDR3, as DNA: TGTGCCAGCAGGGGTAGCTTGGGGGCGCGTTACACTGAAGCTTTCTTT. Its protein is CASRGSLGARYTEAFF.

The chain joins TRBV28 to TRBJ2-7; tentatively, D is TRBD1 (6 bases). V lost 5 bases and J 1 base, leaving 15 bases between the germline ends. Germline loops: CDR1 MDHEN, CDR2 SYDVKM. This CDR3 region has 15 residues. CDR3 in amino acids: CASSGGVADSYEQYF. Written as DNA, the CDR3 is TGTGCCAGCAGTGGGGGCGTGGCAGATTCCTACGAGCAGTACTTC.

The chain carries TRBV18 and TRBJ1-1; 7 bases fit TRBD1. CDR3 size: 12 residues. J was trimmed by 11 bases and V by 6 bases; bases with no gene match: 9. Germline V gene data show CDR1 as KGHSH and CDR2 as LQKENI. CDR3: CASSETGWAAFF. The CDR3 region has the DNA TGTGCCAGCTCCGAGACAGGGTGGGCGGCTTTCTTT.

This chain links TRBV7-9 with TRBJ2-5; 8 positions match TRBD2. V lost 2 bases, J lost 5 bases, and 7 bases stayed unmatched. Germline lookup yields CDR1 SEHNR and CDR2 FQNEAQ (reference sequence). This CDR3 has 15 residues. The CDR3 spells CASSLRAGVEETQYF. The CDR3 nucleotides read TGTGCCAGCAGCTTACGAGCGGGAGTGGAGGAGACCCAGTACTTC.

The chain joins TRBV6-1 to TRBJ2-7; 10 bases are shared with TRBD1. CDR1 MNHNS and CDR2 SASEGT come from the germline V gene. The CDR3 totals 15 residues. J gave up 4 bases and V 4 bases, and 7 bases lay outside the gene matches. The CDR3: CASSGGTGDYYEQYF. The CDR3 DNA follows: TGTGCCAGCAGTGGGGGGACAGGGGACTATTACGAGCAGTACTTC.

The chain recombines TRBV11-2 with TRBJ2-5; a possible D gene is TRBD1 (6 bases). This CDR3 contains 12 residues. Deletions cut 3 bases from V and 7 bases from J, with 9 bases between. Germline CDR1 reads SGHAT; CDR2 reads FQNNGV. CDR3 DNA sequence: TGTGCCAGCAGCTTGGTACAGGGGACCCAGTACTTC. It encodes CASSLVQGTQYF.

The rearrangement joins TRBV28 to TRBJ1-1; perhaps TRBD1 as D (6 bases). The germline gives CDR1 MDHEN, CDR2 SYDVKM. Trimming took 6 bases from V and 1 from J, leaving 18 bases between them. The CDR3 is 16 residues long. The CDR3, as DNA: TGTGCCAGCAGGACAGCAGGGGCCCGGGGGAACACTGAAGCTTTCTTT. Translation gives CASRTAGARGNTEAFF.

The chain has TRBV7-3 and TRBJ2-1, with a weak D call TRBD1 (5 bases). The CDR3 covers 17 residues. Trimming shortened V by 0 bases and J by 4 bases, and 16 bases separated the two germline ends. Germline V gene data show CDR1 as SGHTA and CDR2 as FQGTGA. In DNA, the CDR3 is TGTGCCAGCAGCTTAACAGCTGGGGCAGGGCCTTACAATGAGCAGTTCTTC. Translating it yields CASSLTAGAGPYNEQFF.